Presented here are 22 T cell receptor beta chains from one specimen sequenced in a study of T cell changes during pregnancy in multiple sclerosis. Method: immunoSEQ multiplex PCR; TCRdb's copy keeps in-frame clones and lacks some. The sample lists tens of thousands of clones, 90% to 95% occurring once. Sequenced material: CD4+ T cells from peripheral blood mononuclear cells, taken after pregnancy. Receptors were obtained from a female donor with multiple sclerosis, enrolled in a pregnancy study.

This chain joins TRBV5-1 and TRBJ1-1, with 8 positions matching TRBD1. The CDR3 runs 15 residues. Germline CDR1 reads SGHRS; CDR2 reads YFSETQ. After removal of 0 bases from V and 2 bases from J, the junction contained 3 bases not matched to a gene. CDR3: CASSLDRGYNTEAFF. CDR3 bases: TGCGCCAGCAGCTTGGACAGGGGGTACAACACTGAAGCTTTCTTT.

The chain links TRBV6-5 to TRBJ1-2; possible D gene TRBD1, 5 bases. Germline loops: CDR1 MNHEY, CDR2 SVGAGI. The CDR3 is made up of 14 amino acids. V dropped 6 bases and J dropped 6 bases, with 17 bases sitting between them. CDR3 sequence: CASRARGTSHGYTF. CDR3 sequence (DNA): TGTGCCAGCAGGGCCCGCGGGACGTCTCATGGCTACACCTTC.

The chain employs TRBV11-2 and TRBJ2-1; D perhaps matches TRBD1 (5 bases). Trimming took 1 base from V and 2 from J, leaving 12 bases between them. The V gene's germline CDR1 is SGHAT and CDR2 FQNNGV. The CDR3 runs 16 residues. DNA for the CDR3: TGTGCCAGCAGCTTAGGGGTTTTAGGGGCCTACAATGAGCAGTTCTTC. Its translation is CASSLGVLGAYNEQFF.

The gene calls are TRBV4-1 and TRBJ2-3, with D possibly TRBD1 on 6 matching bases. This CDR3 is built from 16 residues. Trimming stripped 3 bases from V and 2 bases from J, with 15 bases between. Germline CDR1 and CDR2: MGHRA and YSYEKL. CDR3 sequence reads: CASSQDSGADTDTQYF. DNA of the CDR3: TGCGCCAGCAGCCAGGACTCAGGGGCAGACACAGATACGCAGTATTTT.

The rearrangement joins TRBV9 to TRBJ2-5; perhaps TRBD2 as D (5 bases). The CDR3 has 15 residues. V was shortened by 0 bases and J by 1 base, with 10 bases between the two germline ends. The germline V gene encodes CDR1 SGDLS and CDR2 YYNGEE. The CDR3 coding sequence is TGTGCCAGCAGCGTAGGGGGAGCGAGCCAAGAGACCCAGTACTTC. Protein: CASSVGGASQETQYF.

This clone has a single count. The V call is TRBV29-1, the J call TRBJ1-5; tentative D call: TRBD1 (5 bases). The germline V gene has CDR1 SQVTM and CDR2 ANQGSEA. V lost 5 bases and J lost 8, with 19 bases in between. The CDR3 length is 14 residues. CDR3: CSVRAGREGEPQHF. For the CDR3, the DNA is TGCAGCGTTAGGGCGGGGCGCGAGGGAGAGCCCCAGCATTTT. Supplemented by reference TRBV29-1 and TRBJ1-5, the full variable domain reads SAVISQKPSRDICQRGTSLTIQCQVDSQVTMMFWYRQQPGQSLTLIATANQGSEATYESGFVIDKFPISRPNLTFSTLTVSNMSPEDSSIYLCSVRAGREGEPQHFGDGTRLSIL.

This chain connects TRBV13 to TRBJ2-7; 10 bases are shared with TRBD1. The trim removed 0 bases at V and 5 bases at J, leaving 4 bases unmatched. The CDR3 is made up of 15 amino acids. Germline CDR1 reads PRHDT; CDR2 reads FYEKMQ (reference sequence). The DNA for the CDR3 is TGTGCCAGCAGCTTAGGGACAGGGGGCGTTAACGAGCAGTACTTC. The encoded protein is CASSLGTGGVNEQYF.

This chain connects TRBV5-1 to TRBJ2-3; the D gene is possibly TRBD2 (5 bases). Germline V gene sequence: CDR1 SGHRS, CDR2 YFSETQ. The V end lost 1 base, the J end lost 2 bases, and 8 bases lay between the germline ends. The CDR3 consists of 14 residues. CDR3 protein: CASSLRRDTDTQYF. CDR3 nucleotide sequence: TGCGCCAGCAGCTTGCGCCGGGACACAGATACGCAGTATTTT.

CDR3 region: CAGHRLSTRAAARTQYF. The CDR3 bases are TGTGCCGGACATAGGCTGTCGACCAGGGCGGCCGCGAGGACCCAGTACTTC. V gene TRBV27 combines with J gene TRBJ2-5; TRBD1 might be the D (5 bases). V was pared by 11 bases and J by 7 bases, with 32 bases between. Germline lookup yields CDR1 MNHEY and CDR2 SMNVEV (reference sequence). The CDR3 consists of 17 residues.

V is TRBV6-1 and J is TRBJ2-7, with D perhaps TRBD2 (5 bases). Germline loops: CDR1 MNHNS, CDR2 SASEGT. V lost 6 bases and J 3 bases, leaving 15 bases between the germline ends. The CDR3 has 14 residues. The CDR3, as DNA: TGTGCCAGCAGGGAGACGGACGGGGACTACGAGCAGTACTTC. It codes for CASRETDGDYEQYF.

The V and J genes are TRBV15 and TRBJ2-5; 8 bases are a match to TRBD1. The better agreement between TRBJ2-7 and the DNA end casts doubt on the J call. The CDR3 is 16 amino acids. Germline loops: CDR1 LNHNV, CDR2 YYDKDF (reference sequence). The chain's CDR3 is CATSKAQGAEPYEQYF. CDR3 DNA: TGTGCCACCAGCAAAGCCCAGGGGGCCGAACCCTACGAGCAGTACTTC.

J is TRBJ2-7 and V is TRBV28, with a possible D match to TRBD1 (6 bases). Germline V gene sequence: CDR1 MDHEN, CDR2 SYDVKM. This CDR3 comprises 13 residues. The germline V and J ends were trimmed by 8 bases and 2 bases, with 13 bases remaining between them. CDR3 region: CASATGVPYEQYF. The CDR3 DNA sequence: TGTGCCAGCGCGACAGGTGTCCCCTACGAGCAGTACTTC.

The V gene is TRBV4-1, the J gene TRBJ2-5; weak D call: TRBD1 (5 bases). The CDR3 consists of 14 residues. The V gene's germline CDR1 is MGHRA and CDR2 YSYEKL. V was shortened by 0 bases and J by 1 base, with 6 bases between the two germline ends. The CDR3 region is CASSQEGAQETQYF. The CDR3 coding sequence is TGCGCCAGCAGCCAAGAAGGGGCCCAAGAGACCCAGTACTTC.

The chain has TRBV15 and TRBJ2-6; D not resolved. The germline V and J ends were trimmed by 3 bases and 0 bases, with 30 bases remaining between them. Germline CDR1 is LNHNV and CDR2 is YYDKDF (reference sequence). The CDR3 loop spans 23 amino acids. CDR3 sequence reads: CATSRAPDTLGEYFRSGANVLTF. CDR3 bases: TGTGCCACCAGCAGGGCGCCAGATACCCTAGGAGAGTACTTTCGCTCTGGGGCCAACGTCCTGACTTTC. The whole variable domain, remainder taken from reference TRBV15 and TRBJ2-6, is DAMVIQNPRYQVTQFGKPVTLSCSQTLNHNVMYWYQQKSSQAPKLLFHYYDKDFNNEADTPDNFQSRRPNTSFCFLDIRSPGLGDTAMYLCATSRAPDTLGEYFRSGANVLTFGAGSRLTVL.

The genes are TRBV7-8 and TRBJ1-2, with 8 bases lining up with TRBD1. This CDR3 is 16 amino acids long. V dropped 4 bases and J dropped 4; count of bases not matched to a gene: 11. Germline CDR1 and CDR2: SGHVS and FQNEAQ. CDR3 nucleotides: TGTGCCAGCAGCTCCGCCGGGACAGGTAGAATCTATGGCTACACCTTC. This codes for CASSSAGTGRIYGYTF.

The chain is built from TRBV27 and TRBJ2-7, with D possibly matching TRBD1 (5 bases). The CDR3 extends over 14 amino acids. V shed 2 bases and J shed 3 bases, with 11 bases lying between them. Germline V gene lookup returns CDR1 MNHEY and CDR2 SMNVEV (reference sequence). In DNA, the CDR3 is TGTGCCAGCAGTTTACAAGGGGCTATCTACGAGCAGTACTTC. This encodes CASSLQGAIYEQYF.

This clone was seen only a few times. This chain connects TRBV6-5 to TRBJ1-1, with unresolved D. CDR1 is MNHEY, CDR2 SVGAGI, per germline. Trimming pared 7 bases from V and 5 bases from J, leaving 14 bases between. The CDR3 has 13 amino acids. The CDR3 region has the DNA TGTGCCAGCATACCGGGGATTGGAACTGAAGCTTTCTTT. As protein: CASIPGIGTEAFF.

This clone was seen only once. The chain employs TRBV28 and TRBJ1-4; 8 bases line up with TRBD1. Germline trimming cut 4 bases from V and 8 bases from J; bases unmatched to any gene: 15. The CDR3 contains 17 residues. CDR1 MDHEN and CDR2 SYDVKM come from the germline V gene. In DNA, the CDR3 is TGTGCCAGCAGTTACCCAACCCTTCAGGGGGCGCGCGAAAAACTGTTTTTT. It is translated as CASSYPTLQGAREKLFF.

The chain uses TRBV11-2 and TRBJ1-4; 7 bases map to TRBD1. The ends lost 6 bases at V and 2 bases at J; junction bases unmatched: 9. The CDR3 runs 16 residues. CDR1 and CDR2 (germline): SGHAT, FQNNGV. The CDR3 region has the DNA TGTGCCAGCAGTCTACAGGGGTTTGCGACTAATGAAAAACTGTTTTTT. Translated: CASSLQGFATNEKLFF.

This clone occurred a few times. V usage is TRBV29-1 and J usage is TRBJ2-7, with D maybe TRBD2 (5 bases). Germline CDR1 reads SQVTM; CDR2 reads ANQGSEA. Trimming cost V 7 bases and J 7 bases, with 14 bases left between them. The CDR3 is made up of 11 amino acids. DNA of the CDR3: TGCAGCGCTCGGGATTCGCTGGAGCAGTACTTC. Amino acids: CSARDSLEQYF.

This clone was seen once. The rearrangement joins TRBV28 to TRBJ2-7; 8 nucleotides align to TRBD2. V trimming: 5 bases; J trimming: 4 bases; junction bases outside the gene matches: 10. This CDR3 is built from 15 residues. Germline loops: CDR1 MDHEN, CDR2 SYDVKM. In DNA, the CDR3 is TGTGCCAGCAGTAAAGTAGCGGGACAAGTTTACGAGCAGTACTTC. Protein: CASSKVAGQVYEQYF.

J is TRBJ1-3 and V is TRBV7-9; 7 bases are shared with TRBD1. The length of the CDR3 is 16 residues. V was clipped by 5 bases and J by 0 bases; unmatched bases: 7. Germline-derived CDR1 and CDR2 are SEHNR and FQNEAQ (reference sequence). This CDR3 reads CASSNRDSFSGNTIYF. CDR3 nucleotides: TGTGCCAGCAGCAACCGGGACAGCTTCTCTGGAAACACCATATATTTT.